This TCR beta chain emerged from a study of beta chain features in type 1 diabetes. Study-level findings and limits: TCRB rearrangement may or may not be influenced by HLA type; here this remained unresolved. Fewer junction insertions and more nucleotide deletions appeared in type 1 diabetes patients. It was possible that PCR favored shorter templates, equally so in patients and controls. Across all four CD4+ subsets, people with type 1 diabetes showed modestly shorter TCRB CDR3s.

J was trimmed by 10 bases and V by 7 bases; bases with no gene match: 2. Germline lookup yields CDR1 SGHAT and CDR2 FQNNGV. The CDR3 is made up of 11 amino acids. Since all of the isolated RNA was reverse transcribed, expressed TCRB transcripts were what got sequenced. Generated by immunoSEQ multiplex PCR, the TCRdb table keeps only in-frame clones and is missing some. This table has 200,000 to 250,000 clones, approximately 14% appearing once. Remarks on this clone: No antigen is known for it.

This chain links TRBV11-2 with TRBJ2-1; 9 bases align to TRBD2. The sample was naive CD4+ T cells from blood. This clonotype was sampled from a man aged 30 to 39 with type 1 diabetes. The CDR3 loop is CASTLAGEQFF. The CDR3 nucleotides read TGTGCCAGCACCCTAGCGGGAGAGCAGTTCTTC.